The clone carrying this T cell receptor beta chain was seen a few times. What it binds is unknown. Germline CDR1 is SNHLY and CDR2 is FYNNEI. V was shortened by 9 bases and J by 5 bases, with 16 bases between the two germline ends. The CDR3 contains 13 residues. This sample stems from a study of cytomegalovirus exposure and HLA in healthy donors. Overall study: Tens of millions of unique TCRs from HLA-typed donors were held in an early data release.

Study-level points and caveats: Later analysis placed DRB1 highest and HLA-C lowest in TCR association rates, which differed by HLA locus. Sequences of the TCR beta chain were said to predict the HLA-A and HLA-B alleles of most subjects accurately. Indistinguishable V segments such as TRBV6-2 and TRBV6-3 were excluded.

Vbeta (60) and Jbeta (13) primers were used in the PCR. Using immunoSEQ multiplex PCR, the repertoire was profiled, and TCRdb retains in-frame clones only, with some absent. The sample yields about 43,000 clones, about 72% seen once. Material for sequencing was PBMCs. The gene calls are TRBV2 and TRBJ1-2; D call uncertain. This receptor was taken from a man under 40 in good health and CMV-seronegative. The CDR3 DNA sequence: TGTGCCAGTGGATTACAGACCAAATATGGCTACACCTTC. It specifies CASGLQTKYGYTF.